Listed below are T cell receptor beta chains from one sample, sequenced in a study of early T cells in non-severe SARS-CoV-2 infection. TCRdb re-called the 5' RACE reads with MiXCR, one entry per CDR3 protein. The sample has roughly 100,000 distinct CDR3 sequences; under 15% are singletons. The sequencing input was whole blood. The receptors were gathered from an adult who was a healthcare worker with PCR-confirmed SARS-CoV-2 infection or an uninfected control (not recorded which). CDR3s include the opening cysteine and the closing phenylalanine or tryptophan. Fields, in order: J gene, clone size, D gene, V gene, CDR3 protein, CDR3 DNA. D genes are given only for firm matches. The size entry is marked missing in some rows and otherwise reads once, few, many or a size class.

TRBJ2-1 | . | TRBD1 | TRBV10-3 | CAPLIVDRDNEQFF | TGTGCCCCACTTATCGTTGACAGGGACAATGAGCAGTTCTTC
TRBJ1-3 | once | . | TRBV20-1 | CSARDESFGNTIYF | TGCAGTGCTAGAGACGAGAGCTTTGGAAACACCATATATTTT
TRBJ1-2 | many | . | TRBV20-1 | CSARVLVDYGYTF | TGCAGTGCTAGAGTGTTAGTGGACTATGGCTACACCTTC
TRBJ1-5 | few | TRBD1 | TRBV20-1 | CSVTGGSNQPQHF | TGCAGTGTTACAGGGGGATCCAATCAGCCCCAGCATTTT
TRBJ2-7 | many | . | TRBV6-2/TRBV6-3 | CASRETGSDYEQYF | TGTGCCAGCAGGGAAACAGGGTCGGACTACGAGCAGTACTTC
TRBJ1-1 | few | TRBD1 | TRBV20-1 | CSGHQQGANTEAFF | TGCAGTGGGCACCAACAGGGGGCCAACACTGAAGCTTTCTTT
TRBJ2-7 | many | TRBD2 | TRBV20-1 | CSASLGGDSYEQYF | TGCAGTGCTAGCCTGGGGGGGGACTCCTACGAGCAGTACTTC
TRBJ1-6 | few | TRBD1 | TRBV5-1 | CASSFRDRDNSPLHF | TGCGCCAGCAGCTTTAGGGACAGAGATAATTCACCCCTCCACTTT
TRBJ1-1 | many | . | TRBV12-3/TRBV12-4 | CASSLARGTEAFF | TGTGCCAGCAGTTTAGCGAGGGGTACTGAAGCTTTCTTT
TRBJ2-3 | . | TRBD2 | TRBV7-9 | CASSLTSPTWTDTQYF | TGTGCCAGCAGCTTGACTAGCCCGACGTGGACAGATACGCAGTATTTT
TRBJ1-1 | few | . | TRBV28 | CASSPQMNTEAFF | TGTGCCAGCAGCCCTCAAATGAACACTGAAGCTTTCTTT
TRBJ1-2 | many | . | TRBV6-6 | CASSYSSYGYTF | TGTGCCAGCAGTTACAGCTCTTATGGCTACACCTTC
TRBJ2-1 | many | TRBD2 | TRBV7-2 | CASSPRQGHRTGGNEQFF | TGTGCCAGCAGCCCCCGGCAAGGGCACCGAACCGGGGGGAATGAGCAGTTCTTC
TRBJ1-1 | . | TRBD1 | TRBV10-2 | CASSESVGDRKNTEAFF | TGCGCCAGCAGTGAGTCGGTAGGGGACAGGAAGAACACTGAAGCTTTCTTT
TRBJ2-3 | many | TRBD1 | TRBV6-6 | CASSPTRTGGTDTQYF | TGTGCCAGCAGCCCTACTCGGACAGGGGGCACAGATACGCAGTATTTT
TRBJ2-2 | few | TRBD1 | TRBV20-1 | CSARDRGTGHTGELFF | TGCAGTGCTAGAGATCGCGGGACAGGGCACACCGGGGAGCTGTTTTTT
TRBJ2-1 | few | . | TRBV14 | CASSQVEHTTEQFF | TGTGCCAGCAGCCAAGTTGAGCATACTACTGAGCAGTTCTTC
TRBJ1-3 | . | . | TRBV28 | CASTSAGNTIYF | TGTGCCAGCACCTCGGCCGGAAACACCATATATTTT
TRBJ2-1 | many | . | TRBV11-2 | CASSLGPLAYNEQFF | TGTGCCAGCAGCTTAGGACCCTTGGCCTACAATGAGCAGTTCTTC
TRBJ2-3 | few | TRBD1 | TRBV2 | CASSKTGGTDTQYF | TGTGCCAGCTCGAAGACAGGGGGCACAGATACGCAGTATTTT
TRBJ2-1 | many | . | TRBV9 | CASSVEGGVPWDEQFF | TGTGCCAGCAGCGTAGAGGGCGGGGTGCCCTGGGATGAGCAGTTCTTC